A single sample gave rise to the 30 T cell receptor beta chains below, sequenced in a study of cytomegalovirus exposure and HLA in healthy donors. 60 Vbeta and 13 Jbeta primers were used in PCR. Measured with immunoSEQ multiplex PCR; TCRdb has only the in-frame clones, and not every one. The sample includes about 140,000 clones, 70% to 75% of them seen just once. What was sequenced was PBMCs. The receptors were gathered from a woman in her thirties or forties in good health and CMV-seronegative.

This chain connects TRBV5-4 to TRBJ1-5; TRBD1 matches 7 bases. This CDR3 is built from 15 residues. The V and J ends lost 7 bases and 5 bases, in that order; junction bases with no gene match: 12. CDR1 is SGHNT, CDR2 YYREEE, per germline (reference sequence). CDR3 sequence (DNA): TGTGCCAGCTCTCTTGGAGGGCAGGGGGATCAGCCCCAGCATTTT. Translated, it gives CASSLGGQGDQPQHF.

This clone was observed a few times. V is TRBV5-6 and J is TRBJ1-1; 7 bases map to TRBD1. This CDR3 comprises 14 residues. V dropped 0 bases and J dropped 10; count of bases not matched to a gene: 9. CDR1 SGHDT and CDR2 YYEEEE come from the germline V gene. The CDR3 spells CASSLVMQGDLAFF. Written as DNA, the CDR3 is TGTGCCAGCAGCTTGGTGATGCAGGGGGATTTAGCTTTCTTT.

The chain employs TRBV19 and TRBJ1-1; the D gene is possibly TRBD1 (6 bases). Trimming removed 5 bases from V and 1 base from J, with 14 bases in between. This CDR3 contains 15 residues. Germline values: CDR1 LNHDA, CDR2 SQIVND (reference sequence). The CDR3 coding sequence is TGTGCCAGTAGTCTACAGTCGACAGGGAACACTGAAGCTTTCTTT. The encoded protein is CASSLQSTGNTEAFF.

V and J are TRBV6-1 and TRBJ1-2; tentative D call: TRBD1 (6 bases). The germline V and J ends were trimmed by 7 bases and 1 base, with 13 bases remaining between them. Germline CDR1 MNHNS, CDR2 SASEGT. This CDR3 comprises 14 residues. The CDR3 loop is CASTRSRGNYGYTF. CDR3 nucleotide sequence: TGTGCCAGCACTCGAAGCAGGGGTAACTATGGCTACACCTTC.

The CDR3 loop reads CAIKDRGETEAFF. The CDR3 DNA reads TGTGCCATCAAAGATCGGGGGGAGACTGAAGCTTTCTTT. This sequence joins TRBV10-3 and TRBJ1-1; TRBD1 might be the D (5 bases). The CDR3 is made up of 13 amino acids. CDR1 is ENHRY and CDR2 is SYGVKD in the germline V gene. V was shortened by 7 bases and J by 5 bases, with 14 bases between the two germline ends.

The V call is TRBV7-9, the J call TRBJ2-3; 9 positions agree with TRBD2. The V and J ends lost 5 bases and 5 bases, in that order; junction bases with no gene match: 8. There are 15 residues in the CDR3. The germline V gene encodes CDR1 SEHNR and CDR2 FQNEAQ (reference sequence). The CDR3 sequence is CASSQLAGARDTQYF. CDR3 sequence (DNA): TGTGCCAGCAGCCAATTAGCGGGGGCGAGAGATACGCAGTATTTT. Variable domain in full (rest from reference TRBV7-9 and TRBJ2-3): DTGVSQNPRHKITKRGQNVTFRCDPISEHNRLYWYRQTLGQGPEFLTYFQNEAQLEKSRLLSDRFSAERPKGSFSTLEIQRTEQGDSAMYLCASSQLAGARDTQYFGPGTRLTVL.

This clone turned up a few times. V gene TRBV2 combines with J gene TRBJ1-5; 9 bases map to TRBD1. Germline loops: CDR1 SNHLY, CDR2 FYNNEI. J gave up 1 base and V 7 bases, and 11 bases lay outside the gene matches. This CDR3 is 17 amino acids long. CDR3: CASNYRLGTGSNQPQHF. Written as DNA, the CDR3 is TGTGCCAGCAATTATCGATTGGGGACAGGGAGCAATCAGCCCCAGCATTTT.

Comments on this clone: In the same sample, other DNA sequences code for this CDR3. V and J are TRBV11-2 and TRBJ2-7, with D unresolved. V was pared by 6 bases and J by 7 bases, with 13 bases between. This CDR3 has 12 residues. CDR1 and CDR2 from the germline V gene are SGHAT and FQNNGV. CDR3 nucleotide sequence: TGTGCCAGCAGGAATAGCCCTGGAGAGCAGTACTTC. This encodes CASRNSPGEQYF. The variable domain in full, completed from reference TRBV11-2 and TRBJ2-7, reads EAGVAQSPRYKIIEKRQSVAFWCNPISGHATLYWYQQILGQGPKLLIQFQNNGVVDDSQLPKDRFSAERLKGVDSTLKIQPAKLEDSAVYLCASRNSPGEQYFGPGTRLTVT.

The rearrangement links TRBV15 to TRBJ1-3, with 9 bases fitting TRBD1. Germline CDR1 is LNHNV and CDR2 is YYDKDF (reference sequence). The J segment lost 3 bases and the V segment lost 3 bases, leaving 15 bases of the junction unmatched. This CDR3 is 19 amino acids long. CDR3 bases: TGTGCCACCAGCAGGGGCTCTTCGGGACAGGGCAGAAGTGGAAACACCATATATTTT. This translates into CATSRGSSGQGRSGNTIYF.

The chain links TRBV9 to TRBJ2-5, with 11 bases lining up with TRBD2. With V trimmed by 5 bases and J by 0 bases, 6 bases remained unmatched. The CDR3 length is 16 residues. Looked up from germline, CDR1 is SGDLS and CDR2 is YYNGEE. CDR3 nucleotide sequence: TGTGCCAGCAGTCGGGGGACTAGCGGCGACCAAGAGACCCAGTACTTC. Amino acids: CASSRGTSGDQETQYF.

J is TRBJ2-7 and V is TRBV2, with 7 positions matching TRBD1. Germline CDR1 and CDR2: SNHLY and FYNNEI. The CDR3 totals 14 residues. The trim removed 4 bases at V and 0 bases at J, leaving 3 bases unmatched. CDR3 region: CASSVRDSSYEQYF. As DNA, the CDR3 is TGTGCCAGCAGTGTCCGGGACAGCTCCTACGAGCAGTACTTC.

This clone was found once. The V and J genes are TRBV7-3 and TRBJ2-1; 11 nucleotides agree with TRBD2. The germline V gene encodes CDR1 SGHTA and CDR2 FQGTGA. V lost 5 bases, J lost 3 bases, and 6 bases stayed unmatched. CDR3 length equals 16 residues. CDR3: CASSTTGTSGYNEQFF. CDR3 in DNA: TGTGCCAGCAGCACAACCGGGACTAGCGGCTACAATGAGCAGTTCTTC.

The rearrangement joins TRBV5-6 to TRBJ2-3; the match to TRBD2 covers 11 bases. The length of the CDR3 is 16 residues. CDR1 is SGHDT and CDR2 is YYEEEE in the germline V gene. J lost 2 bases, V lost 5 bases, and 7 bases had no gene match. The CDR3 DNA follows: TGTGCCAGCAGGGGGCCGGGACTAGCGGCCACAGATACGCAGTATTTT. Its translation is CASRGPGLAATDTQYF.

This clone was counted only a few times. The chain joins TRBV6-6 to TRBJ1-4, with a possible D match to TRBD1 (5 bases). Germline CDR1 is MNHNY and CDR2 is SVGAGI (reference sequence). The CDR3 runs to 14 residues. Trimming removed 6 bases from V and 8 bases from J, with 16 bases in between. The DNA of the CDR3 is TGTGCCAGCAGCTGGGGCCGACAAGAAGAAAAACTGTTTTTT. Translation gives CASSWGRQEEKLFF.

The chain recombines TRBV27 with TRBJ1-1; 7 positions match TRBD1. Trimming cost V 6 bases and J 3 bases; bases outside gene matches: 10. The CDR3 has 15 residues. The germline CDR1 and CDR2 sequences are MNHEY and SMNVEV (reference sequence). Written as DNA, the CDR3 is TGTGCCAGCAGCTCCTACACCGGGACAGACACTGAAGCTTTCTTT. It codes for CASSSYTGTDTEAFF.

The chain recombines TRBV7-8 with TRBJ1-1, with D possibly being TRBD1 (5 bases). V was trimmed by 5 bases and J by 8 bases, leaving 9 bases between them. Germline V gene lookup returns CDR1 SGHVS and CDR2 FQNEAQ. The CDR3 is made up of 11 amino acids. The CDR3 loop reads CASSRRGEAFF. CDR3 sequence (DNA): TGTGCCAGCAGCCGCCGGGGGGAAGCTTTCTTT.

The CDR3 bases are TGTGCCAGCAGTTTATACCCGCAGGGGGTCATTCATCCCCACTTT. This sequence encodes CASSLYPQGVIHPHF. The chain is built from TRBV28 and TRBJ1-6; 7 bases fit TRBD1. V lost 1 base, J lost 18 bases, and 15 bases stayed unmatched. The CDR3 contains 15 residues. Germline CDR1 is MDHEN and CDR2 is SYDVKM.

CDR3 loop: CASSRGGTNPRVNQPQHF. The DNA of the CDR3 is TGCGCCAGCAGTCGGGGGGGCACAAACCCGCGGGTCAATCAGCCCCAGCATTTT. The chain links TRBV23-1 to TRBJ1-5; D possibly corresponds to TRBD1 (6 bases). TRBV23-1 falls under the ORF class, with uncertain function. Trimming shortened V by 4 bases and J by 3 bases, and 22 bases separated the two germline ends. The CDR3 length is 18 residues.

The CDR3 is CASSPTAVGVGNSPLHF. Here the CDR3 DNA reads TGCGCCAGCAGCCCCACAGCGGTCGGGGTCGGAAATTCACCCCTCCACTTT. This sequence joins TRBV4-1 and TRBJ1-6, with D unresolved. The V end lost 4 bases, the J end lost 7 bases, and 20 bases lay between the germline ends. CDR1 and CDR2 (germline): MGHRA, YSYEKL. This CDR3 contains 17 residues.

V and J are TRBV29-1 and TRBJ2-1, with D possibly TRBD2 on 6 matching bases. V was trimmed by 2 bases and J by 3 bases, leaving 14 bases between them. Looked up from germline, CDR1 is SQVTM and CDR2 is ANQGSEA. The CDR3 has 15 residues. CDR3 in amino acids: CSVEPSGRGYNEQFF. In DNA form, the CDR3 reads TGCAGCGTTGAACCGTCCGGGAGAGGCTACAATGAGCAGTTCTTC.

This chain joins TRBV7-6 and TRBJ1-4; D is perhaps TRBD1 (5 bases). Between the trimmed V and J ends, which lost 5 bases and 5 bases, there was a span of 15 bases. The CDR3 length is 15 residues. The germline V gene has CDR1 SGHVS and CDR2 FNYEAQ. The CDR3 spells CASSPGGAVNEKLFF. DNA for the CDR3: TGTGCCAGCAGCCCCGGCGGGGCAGTCAATGAAAAACTGTTTTTT.

This rearrangement joins TRBV4-2 to TRBJ1-2; 8 bases fit TRBD1. Per germline, CDR1 LGHNA and CDR2 YNFKEQ. V trimming: 1 base; J trimming: 7 bases; junction bases outside the gene matches: 11. CDR3 size: 16 residues. The CDR3 loop is CASSQGGAGGGGGYTF. For the CDR3, the DNA is TGTGCCAGCAGCCAAGGAGGGGCAGGGGGCGGTGGTGGCTACACCTTC.

CDR3 in amino acids: CASSPPDRAIGGYTF. The CDR3 DNA reads TGTGCCAGCTCACCCCCGGACAGGGCAATAGGAGGCTACACCTTC. The chain links TRBV18 to TRBJ1-2; 8 nucleotides match TRBD1. The germline CDR1 and CDR2 sequences are KGHSH and LQKENI. The CDR3 is 15 residues long. V was pared by 3 bases and J by 8 bases, with 11 bases of the junction left unmatched.

The V and J genes are TRBV10-1 and TRBJ2-5; TRBD1 matches 7 bases. CDR3 length: 13 residues. After removal of 4 bases from V and 5 bases from J, the junction contained 4 bases not matched to a gene. Germline CDR1 reads WNHNN; CDR2 reads SYGVQD (reference sequence). The CDR3 DNA sequence: TGCGCCAGCAGTGCGGACAGGAGGGAGACCCAGTACTTC. The encoded protein is CASSADRRETQYF.

This clone was detected only a few times. The chain recombines TRBV19 with TRBJ2-1; 10 bases fit TRBD1. The CDR3 runs to 15 residues. The germline CDR1 and CDR2 sequences are LNHDA and SQIVND (reference sequence). Trimming took 5 bases from V and 8 from J; bases not matched to a gene: 9. CDR3 loop: CASSLPGTGVYEQFF. In DNA form, the CDR3 reads TGTGCCAGTAGTCTCCCCGGGACAGGGGTGTATGAGCAGTTCTTC.

In its sample, this clone was seen a few times. The V call is TRBV7-9, the J call TRBJ2-2; D may be TRBD1 (8 bases). The CDR3 is made up of 16 amino acids. The V end was cut by 2 bases, the J end by 8 bases, with 18 bases between. CDR1 is SEHNR and CDR2 is FQNEAQ in the germline V gene (reference sequence). The CDR3 DNA is TGTGCCAGCAGCTTACCGGACAGGGAGGGGCCGGGGGAGCTGTTTTTT. Translated: CASSLPDREGPGELFF.

V is TRBV6-5 and J is TRBJ1-1; 8 positions match TRBD1. The CDR3 has 13 residues. Losses at the gene ends were 8 bases for V and 4 bases for J; bases not matched to a gene: 6. The germline V gene has CDR1 MNHEY and CDR2 SVGAGI. The CDR3 reads CASDQGAGTEAFF. The CDR3 DNA sequence: TGTGCCAGCGATCAGGGGGCTGGCACTGAAGCTTTCTTT.

The chain employs TRBV2 and TRBJ2-3, with D possibly TRBD2 on 7 matching bases. Per the germline V gene, CDR1 is SNHLY and CDR2 is FYNNEI. The V end was cut by 11 bases, the J end by 4 bases, with 19 bases between. The CDR3 spans 14 residues. The CDR3 reads CAGAVDGGPDTQYF. CDR3 in DNA: TGTGCCGGAGCAGTTGACGGGGGGCCAGATACGCAGTATTTT.

The chain couples TRBV25-1 to TRBJ1-2, with TRBD1 as a possible D gene (5 bases). Germline V gene data show CDR1 as MGHDK and CDR2 as SYGVNS. Trimming stripped 3 bases from V and 3 bases from J, with 8 bases between. The CDR3 has 13 residues. The CDR3 region has the DNA TGTGCCAGCAGTGAGGGGGGTCACTATGGCTACACCTTC. It is translated as CASSEGGHYGYTF.

This clone was observed a few times. V is TRBV4-2 and J is TRBJ2-1; tentatively, D is TRBD2 (6 bases). Germline V lookup: CDR1 LGHNA, CDR2 YNFKEQ. V was pared by 1 base and J by 6 bases, with 13 bases between. There are 15 residues in the CDR3. The CDR3, as DNA: TGTGCCAGCAGCCAAGTTTTTGGCGGGACCAATGAGCAGTTCTTC. It codes for CASSQVFGGTNEQFF.